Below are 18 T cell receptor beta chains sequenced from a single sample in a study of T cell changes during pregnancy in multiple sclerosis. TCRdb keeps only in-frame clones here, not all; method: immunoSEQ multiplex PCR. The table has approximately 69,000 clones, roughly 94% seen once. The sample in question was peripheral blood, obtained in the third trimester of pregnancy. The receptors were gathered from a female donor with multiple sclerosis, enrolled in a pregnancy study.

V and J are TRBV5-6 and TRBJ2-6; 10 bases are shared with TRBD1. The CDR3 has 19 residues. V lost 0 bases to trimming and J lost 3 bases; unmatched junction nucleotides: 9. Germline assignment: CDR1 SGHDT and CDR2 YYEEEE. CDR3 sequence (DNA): TGTGCCAGCAGCTTGGGATGGGACAGGGGTCGGGTTGGGGCCAACGTCCTGACTTTC. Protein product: CASSLGWDRGRVGANVLTF.

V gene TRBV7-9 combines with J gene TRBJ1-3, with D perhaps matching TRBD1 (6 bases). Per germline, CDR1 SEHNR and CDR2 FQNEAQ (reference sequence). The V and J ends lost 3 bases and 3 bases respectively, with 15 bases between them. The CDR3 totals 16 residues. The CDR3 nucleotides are TGTGCCAGCAGCTTGTGGCAGGGGTGGGGTGGAAACACCATATATTTT. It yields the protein CASSLWQGWGGNTIYF. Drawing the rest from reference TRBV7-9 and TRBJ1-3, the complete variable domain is DTGVSQNPRHKITKRGQNVTFRCDPISEHNRLYWYRQTLGQGPEFLTYFQNEAQLEKSRLLSDRFSAERPKGSFSTLEIQRTEQGDSAMYLCASSLWQGWGGNTIYFGEGSWLTVV.

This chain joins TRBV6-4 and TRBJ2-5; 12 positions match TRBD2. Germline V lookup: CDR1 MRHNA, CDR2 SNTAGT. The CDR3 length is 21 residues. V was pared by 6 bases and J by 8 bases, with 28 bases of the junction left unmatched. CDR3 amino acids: CASRDLTSFGLAGGIRDTQYF. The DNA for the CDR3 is TGTGCCAGCAGGGACCTTACTTCTTTCGGCCTAGCGGGGGGGATAAGAGACACCCAGTACTTC.

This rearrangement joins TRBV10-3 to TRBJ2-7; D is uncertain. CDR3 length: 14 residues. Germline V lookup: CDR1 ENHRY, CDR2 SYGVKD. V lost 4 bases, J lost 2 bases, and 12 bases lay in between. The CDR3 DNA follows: TGTGCCATCAGTGGGTCTGACAAGACCTACGAGCAGTACTTC. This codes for CAISGSDKTYEQYF.

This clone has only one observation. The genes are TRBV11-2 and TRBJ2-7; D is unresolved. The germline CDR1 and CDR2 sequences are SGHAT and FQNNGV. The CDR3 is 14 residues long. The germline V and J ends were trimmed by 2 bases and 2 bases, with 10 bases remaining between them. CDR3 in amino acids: CASSLKLHAYEQYF. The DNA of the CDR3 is TGTGCCAGCAGCTTAAAACTCCACGCCTACGAGCAGTACTTC.

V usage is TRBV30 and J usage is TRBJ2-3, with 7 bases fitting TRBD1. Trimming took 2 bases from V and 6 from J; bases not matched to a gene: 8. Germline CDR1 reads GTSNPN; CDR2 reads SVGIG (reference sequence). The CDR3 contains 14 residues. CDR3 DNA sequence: TGTGCCTGGAGTTCTGACAGGGCCGGGGATACGCAGTATTTT. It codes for CAWSSDRAGDTQYF.

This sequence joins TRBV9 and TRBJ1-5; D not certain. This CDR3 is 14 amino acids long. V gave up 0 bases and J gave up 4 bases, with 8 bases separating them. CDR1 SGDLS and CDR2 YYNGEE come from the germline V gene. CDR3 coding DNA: TGTGCCAGCAGCGTAGGGACGGGAAATCAGCCCCAGCATTTT. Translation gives CASSVGTGNQPQHF. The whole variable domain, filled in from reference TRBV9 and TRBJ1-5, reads DSGVTQTPKHLITATGQRVTLRCSPRSGDLSVYWYQQSLDQGLQFLIQYYNGEERAKGNILERFSAQQFPDLHSELNLSSLELGDSALYFCASSVGTGNQPQHFGDGTRLSIL.

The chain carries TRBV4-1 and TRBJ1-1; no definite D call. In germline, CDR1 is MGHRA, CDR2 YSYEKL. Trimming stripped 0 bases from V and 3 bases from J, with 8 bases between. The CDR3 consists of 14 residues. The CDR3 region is CASSQDGGDTEAFF. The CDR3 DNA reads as TGCGCCAGCAGCCAAGATGGCGGGGACACTGAAGCTTTCTTT.

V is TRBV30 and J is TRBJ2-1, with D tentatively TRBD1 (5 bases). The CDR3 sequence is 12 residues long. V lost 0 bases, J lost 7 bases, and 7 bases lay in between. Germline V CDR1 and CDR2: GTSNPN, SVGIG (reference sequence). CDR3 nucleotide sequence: TGTGCCTGGAGTGTCAGGGCTAATGAGCAGTTCTTC. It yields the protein CAWSVRANEQFF.

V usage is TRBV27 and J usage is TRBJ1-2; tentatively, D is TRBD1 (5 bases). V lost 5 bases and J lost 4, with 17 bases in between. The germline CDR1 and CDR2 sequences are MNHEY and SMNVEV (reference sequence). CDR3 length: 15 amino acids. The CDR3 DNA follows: TGTGCCAGCAGTCCTTCCGACAGACCCCTCTATGGCTACACCTTC. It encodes CASSPSDRPLYGYTF.

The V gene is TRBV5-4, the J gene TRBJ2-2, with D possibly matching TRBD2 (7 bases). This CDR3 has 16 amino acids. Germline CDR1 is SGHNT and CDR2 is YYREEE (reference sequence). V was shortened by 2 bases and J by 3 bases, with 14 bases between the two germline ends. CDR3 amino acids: CASSFSSGGHTGELFF. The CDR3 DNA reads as TGTGCCAGCAGCTTTTCTTCGGGGGGCCACACCGGGGAGCTGTTTTTT.

This CDR3 is CAISDPGRTNEKLFF. The CDR3 DNA reads TGTGCCATCAGTGATCCGGGGAGGACTAATGAAAAACTGTTTTTT. The J gene is TRBJ1-4, the V gene TRBV10-3; D remains unclear. Germline-derived CDR1 and CDR2 are ENHRY and SYGVKD. Trimming shortened V by 3 bases and J by 2 bases, and 10 bases separated the two germline ends. The CDR3 runs 15 residues.

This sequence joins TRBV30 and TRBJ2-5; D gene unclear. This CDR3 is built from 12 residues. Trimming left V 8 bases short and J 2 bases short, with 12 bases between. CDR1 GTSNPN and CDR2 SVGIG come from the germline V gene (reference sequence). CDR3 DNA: TGTGCCCAACGACTTCCACAAGAGACCCAGTACTTC. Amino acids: CAQRLPQETQYF.

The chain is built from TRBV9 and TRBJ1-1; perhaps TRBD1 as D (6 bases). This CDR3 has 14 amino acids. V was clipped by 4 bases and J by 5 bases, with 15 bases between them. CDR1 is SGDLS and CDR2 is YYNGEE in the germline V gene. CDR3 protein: CASSPTGTLTEAFF. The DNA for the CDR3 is TGTGCCAGCAGCCCAACCGGGACACTTACTGAAGCTTTCTTT. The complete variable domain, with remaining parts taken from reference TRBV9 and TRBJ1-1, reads DSGVTQTPKHLITATGQRVTLRCSPRSGDLSVYWYQQSLDQGLQFLIQYYNGEERAKGNILERFSAQQFPDLHSELNLSSLELGDSALYFCASSPTGTLTEAFFGQGTRLTVV.

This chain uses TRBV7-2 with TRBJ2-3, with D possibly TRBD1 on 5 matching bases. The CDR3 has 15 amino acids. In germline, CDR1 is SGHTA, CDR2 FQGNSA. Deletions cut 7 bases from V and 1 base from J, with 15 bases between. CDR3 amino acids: CASNTAGKGTDTQYF. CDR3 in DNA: TGTGCCAGCAACACTGCAGGGAAAGGCACAGATACGCAGTATTTT.

The CDR3 sequence is CASSGQGTLTGELFF. In DNA, the CDR3 is TGCGCCAGCAGTGGGCAGGGAACGTTGACCGGGGAGCTGTTTTTT. V usage is TRBV4-3 and J usage is TRBJ2-2; D is possibly TRBD1 (5 bases). Trimming took off 6 bases at V and 5 bases at J, with 16 bases between the two ends. CDR1 is LGHNA, CDR2 YSLEER, per germline. The CDR3 contains 15 residues.

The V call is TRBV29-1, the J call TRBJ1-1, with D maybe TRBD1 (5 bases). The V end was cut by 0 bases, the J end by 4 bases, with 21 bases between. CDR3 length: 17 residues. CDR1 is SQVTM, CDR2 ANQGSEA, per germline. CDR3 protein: CSVEDREGGAWTTEAFF. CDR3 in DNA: TGCAGCGTTGAAGATCGGGAGGGAGGGGCATGGACCACTGAAGCTTTCTTT.

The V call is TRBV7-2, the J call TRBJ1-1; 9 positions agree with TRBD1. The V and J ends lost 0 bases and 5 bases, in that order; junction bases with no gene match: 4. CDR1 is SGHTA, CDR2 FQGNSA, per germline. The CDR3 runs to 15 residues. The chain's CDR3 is CASSLAWTGDTEAFF. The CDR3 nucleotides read TGTGCCAGCAGCTTAGCTTGGACAGGGGATACTGAAGCTTTCTTT.